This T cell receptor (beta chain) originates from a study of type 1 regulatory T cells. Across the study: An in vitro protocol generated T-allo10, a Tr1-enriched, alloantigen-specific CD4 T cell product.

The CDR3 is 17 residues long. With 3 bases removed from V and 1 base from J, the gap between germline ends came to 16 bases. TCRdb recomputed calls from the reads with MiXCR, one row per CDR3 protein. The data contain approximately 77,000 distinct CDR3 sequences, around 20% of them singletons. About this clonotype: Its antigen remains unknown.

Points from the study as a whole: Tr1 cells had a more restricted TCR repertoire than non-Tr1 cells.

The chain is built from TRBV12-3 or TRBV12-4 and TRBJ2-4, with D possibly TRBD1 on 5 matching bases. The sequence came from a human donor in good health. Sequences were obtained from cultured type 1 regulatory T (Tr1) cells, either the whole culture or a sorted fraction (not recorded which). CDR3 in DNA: TGTGCCAGCAGTTTGCGTTCAGGGCGCGATGCCAAAAACATTCAGTACTTC. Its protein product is CASSLRSGRDAKNIQYF.